The next 21 T cell receptor beta chains were all read from a single sample in a study of CD8 T cells in ankylosing spondylitis. TCRdb passed the 5' RACE reads through MiXCR, listing each CDR3 protein once. The sample lists about 39,000 distinct CDR3 sequences; 2.5% to 3.5% were seen once. Sample: blood, either unsorted or a sorted T cell fraction (not recorded which). The receptors were gathered from a male donor with ankylosing spondylitis or in good health (not recorded which).

This clonotype was found many times. The V and J genes are TRBV9 and TRBJ1-2; TRBD1 agrees at 7 bases. The CDR3 loop spans 13 amino acids. Germline CDR1 reads SGDLS; CDR2 reads YYNGEE. After removal of 4 bases from V and 4 bases from J, the junction contained 4 bases not matched to a gene. CDR3 residues: CASSLRDSYGYTF. As DNA, the CDR3 is TGTGCCAGCAGCCTAAGGGACAGCTATGGCTACACCTTC.

A word on this clonotype: This may be a read error, as it is one base from a much larger clone. The V call is TRBV9, the J call TRBJ2-5, with 12 bases lining up with TRBD2. Germline V gene data show CDR1 as SGDLS and CDR2 as YYNGEE. The CDR3 runs 16 residues. The junction had 7 bases not matched to a gene; V was cut back by 4 bases and J by 3 bases. The CDR3 DNA sequence: TGTGCCAGCAGCTCGCACGCTAGCGGGGGGGAAGAGACCCAGTACTTC. Its translation: CASSSHASGGEETQYF.

The CDR3 region is CASSVAGSGSPWETQYF. CDR3 sequence (DNA): TGTGCCAGCAGCGTAGCAGGGTCGGGGTCGCCATGGGAGACCCAGTACTTC. V gene TRBV9 combines with J gene TRBJ2-5; D tentatively reads TRBD1 or TRBD2 (5 bases each). CDR3 length: 17 amino acids. V was clipped by 0 bases and J by 5 bases, with 20 bases between them. In germline, CDR1 is SGDLS, CDR2 YYNGEE.

This clonotype appeared many times. This sequence joins TRBV9 and TRBJ1-1; no clear D. The germline CDR1 and CDR2 sequences are SGDLS and YYNGEE. Trimming took 0 bases from V and 4 from J, leaving 19 bases between them. This CDR3 comprises 17 residues. The CDR3 DNA sequence: TGTGCCAGCAGCGTAGGACCTGGAGGGCGGCTAGTCACTGAAGCTTTCTTT. Translated, it gives CASSVGPGGRLVTEAFF.

Ten or more counts support this clonotype. The J gene is TRBJ1-6, the V gene TRBV9, with D perhaps matching TRBD1 (5 bases). The CDR3 consists of 14 residues. The germline V gene has CDR1 SGDLS and CDR2 YYNGEE. Trimming removed 0 bases from V and 7 bases from J, with 8 bases in between. The CDR3: CASSVEGRNSPLHF. Written as DNA, the CDR3 is TGTGCCAGCAGCGTAGAGGGGAGGAATTCACCCCTCCACTTT.

The sample holds many counts of this clonotype. The chain's CDR3 is CASSTYMDIYEQYV. The CDR3 DNA follows: TGTGCCAGCAGTACGTACATGGATATCTACGAGCAGTACGTC. The J gene is TRBJ2-7, the V gene TRBV6-1; no definite D call. Germline CDR1 is MNHNS and CDR2 is SASEGT. Trimming cost V 5 bases and J 3 bases, with 14 bases left between them. CDR3 length: 14 amino acids.

There are many counts of this clonotype. The rearrangement joins TRBV9 to TRBJ1-1; D is undetermined. V was shortened by 0 bases and J by 6 bases, with 12 bases between the two germline ends. The length of the CDR3 is 14 residues. Germline assignment: CDR1 SGDLS and CDR2 YYNGEE. The CDR3 is CASSVAASGAEAFF. CDR3 nucleotide sequence: TGTGCCAGCAGCGTAGCGGCAAGTGGCGCTGAAGCTTTCTTT.

The sample holds many counts of this clonotype. The genes are TRBV9 and TRBJ2-2; D is perhaps TRBD1 or TRBD2 (5 bases each). V was pared by 0 bases and J by 6 bases, with 9 bases between. CDR3 size: 14 residues. The germline gives CDR1 SGDLS, CDR2 YYNGEE. CDR3 region: CASSVGGDAGELFF. The CDR3 DNA reads as TGTGCCAGCAGCGTAGGTGGGGACGCCGGGGAGCTGTTTTTT.

This clonotype has ten or more counts. CDR3 amino acids: CASSVDPRGKNIQYF. The CDR3 DNA sequence: TGTGCCAGCAGCGTAGACCCACGGGGGAAAAACATTCAGTACTTC. The rearrangement uses TRBV9 and TRBJ2-4; D possibly corresponds to TRBD2 (6 bases). The CDR3 is 15 amino acids. V was clipped by 0 bases and J by 4 bases, with 11 bases between them. Looked up from germline, CDR1 is SGDLS and CDR2 is YYNGEE.

A few counts support this clonotype. This chain joins TRBV9 and TRBJ2-5, with D possibly TRBD2 on 6 matching bases. The CDR3 is 15 residues long. V lost 9 bases, J lost 1 base, and 19 bases lay in between. Germline values: CDR1 SGDLS, CDR2 YYNGEE. This chain's CDR3 is CATSPGEWPQETQYF. CDR3 nucleotide sequence: TGTGCCACCAGTCCGGGGGAATGGCCCCAAGAGACCCAGTACTTC.

This clonotype has a count of ten or more. The J gene is TRBJ2-3, the V gene TRBV9; 7 bases map to TRBD2. With V trimmed by 0 bases and J by 4 bases, 5 bases remained unmatched. There are 15 residues in the CDR3. Germline CDR1 reads SGDLS; CDR2 reads YYNGEE. For the CDR3, the DNA is TGTGCCAGCAGCGTAGCAGCGGGGCGGGCAGATACGCAGTATTTT. Translating gives CASSVAAGRADTQYF.

This clonotype was observed at least ten times. The rearrangement links TRBV9 to TRBJ2-5, with a weak D call TRBD1 (5 bases). Germline lookup yields CDR1 SGDLS and CDR2 YYNGEE. The ends were cut back, 3 bases at V and 4 bases at J, with 16 bases in the middle. The CDR3 is made up of 15 amino acids. The CDR3: CASSELQGLGETQYF. CDR3 coding DNA: TGTGCCAGCAGCGAACTCCAGGGTTTAGGAGAGACCCAGTACTTC. The variable domain in full, with the rest retrieved from reference TRBV9 and TRBJ2-5, is DSGVTQTPKHLITATGQRVTLRCSPRSGDLSVYWYQQSLDQGLQFLIQYYNGEERAKGNILERFSAQQFPDLHSELNLSSLELGDSALYFCASSELQGLGETQYFGPGTRLLVL.

This clonotype occurred many times. The J gene is TRBJ2-3, the V gene TRBV9; TRBD2 matches at 12 bases. V shed 4 bases, J shed 4 bases, and the junction held 7 bases outside the gene matches. Germline V gene lookup returns CDR1 SGDLS and CDR2 YYNGEE. This CDR3 contains 16 residues. CDR3 protein: CASSPTSGRIADTQYF. CDR3 sequence (DNA): TGTGCCAGCAGCCCCACTAGCGGGAGGATCGCAGATACGCAGTATTTT.

This clonotype turned up a few times. The V gene is TRBV9, the J gene TRBJ2-1, with 9 positions matching TRBD2. This CDR3 has 15 residues. With 4 bases clipped from V and 2 bases from J, the junction kept 4 bases outside the gene matches. The germline gives CDR1 SGDLS, CDR2 YYNGEE. The chain's CDR3 is CASSISSGAYNEQFF. The DNA for the CDR3 is TGTGCCAGCAGCATCTCTAGCGGGGCCTACAATGAGCAGTTCTTC.

This clonotype was counted at least ten times. V usage is TRBV9 and J usage is TRBJ2-4; tentatively, D is TRBD2 (6 bases). Trimming left V 4 bases short and J 4 bases short, with 18 bases between. Germline lookup yields CDR1 SGDLS and CDR2 YYNGEE. This CDR3 region has 16 residues. The DNA for the CDR3 is TGTGCCAGCAGCCCGCTGGGGGGTGGCCTTAAAAACATTCAGTACTTC. Protein sequence: CASSPLGGGLKNIQYF.

This clonotype was seen at least ten times. This chain joins TRBV29-1 and TRBJ2-5; D gene uncertain. Germline V CDR1 and CDR2: SQVTM, ANQGSEA. This CDR3 has 12 residues. Trimming took 7 bases from V and 12 from J, leaving 21 bases between them. DNA of the CDR3: TGCAGCGGCCTTGGAACGGTCAGACCCAAGTACTTC. It codes for CSGLGTVRPKYF.

This clonotype showed up many times. The V gene is TRBV9, the J gene TRBJ1-1; 9 nucleotides align to TRBD1. Germline CDR1 is SGDLS and CDR2 is YYNGEE. This CDR3 spans 15 amino acids. The V segment lost 5 bases and the J segment 5 bases; nucleotides outside the gene matches: 10. CDR3 nucleotides: TGTGCCAGCAGACCAATGACAGGGGGGGGGACTGAAGCTTTCTTT. Protein product: CASRPMTGGGTEAFF.

This clonotype was seen at least ten times. This rearrangement joins TRBV9 to TRBJ2-5; D is unresolved. The CDR3 sequence is 15 residues long. Per germline, CDR1 SGDLS and CDR2 YYNGEE. Trimming took off 0 bases at V and 3 bases at J, with 12 bases between the two ends. Written as DNA, the CDR3 is TGTGCCAGCAGCGTAGGTGGGGTTGAAAAAGAGACCCAGTACTTC. This sequence encodes CASSVGGVEKETQYF.

This clonotype came up many times. The rearrangement uses TRBV9 and TRBJ2-1, with TRBD2 matching 14 bases. Germline V lookup: CDR1 SGDLS, CDR2 YYNGEE. Germline trimming cut 4 bases from V and 4 bases from J; bases unmatched to any gene: 10. This CDR3 comprises 18 residues. The CDR3: CASSTDRRLAGGYNEQFF. CDR3 bases: TGTGCCAGCAGCACGGATAGAAGACTAGCGGGAGGGTACAATGAGCAGTTCTTC. Full variable domain (missing parts from reference TRBV9 and TRBJ2-1): DSGVTQTPKHLITATGQRVTLRCSPRSGDLSVYWYQQSLDQGLQFLIQYYNGEERAKGNILERFSAQQFPDLHSELNLSSLELGDSALYFCASSTDRRLAGGYNEQFFGPGTRLTVL.

The table lists this clonotype with many counts. CDR3 coding DNA: TGTGCCAGCAGCGTAGAACAGGGGGGGAACATTCAGTACTTC. Its translation: CASSVEQGGNIQYF. V is TRBV9 and J is TRBJ2-4, with D maybe TRBD1 (8 bases). The germline CDR1 and CDR2 sequences are SGDLS and YYNGEE. The CDR3 is made up of 14 amino acids. V lost 0 bases to trimming and J lost 7 bases, with 11 bases between them.

This clonotype was recorded many times. The gene calls are TRBV9 and TRBJ1-1; D is unresolved. CDR3 length equals 14 residues. V shed 0 bases and J shed 5 bases, with 11 bases lying between them. CDR1 and CDR2 from the germline V gene are SGDLS and YYNGEE. The chain's CDR3 is CASSVDPTTTEAFF. The CDR3 nucleotides read TGTGCCAGCAGCGTAGACCCCACGACGACTGAAGCTTTCTTT.